This passage covers 20 T cell receptor beta chains from one sample sequenced in a study. Via MiXCR, TCRdb re-called the RT-PCR reads, giving one row per CDR3 protein. The sample holds about 700,000 distinct CDR3 sequences, over 12% seen once. Sequenced material: memory CD4+ T cells from blood. These TCRs come from a female donor in good health, serving as a healthy control.

In this sample, this clonotype turned up many times. The chain uses TRBV20-1 and TRBJ2-2; unclear D gene. The V gene's germline CDR1 is DFQATT and CDR2 SNEGSKA (reference sequence). The CDR3 has 14 amino acids. Trimming shortened V by 8 bases and J by 0 bases, and 13 bases separated the two germline ends. The CDR3 region is CSKRAITNTGELFF. The CDR3 DNA is TGCAGTAAAAGGGCGATCACGAACACCGGGGAGCTGTTTTTT.

V and J are TRBV6-1 and TRBJ1-2; D gene uncertain. V was shortened by 0 bases and J by 5 bases, with 7 bases between the two germline ends. CDR1 and CDR2 (germline): MNHNS, SASEGT. This CDR3 has 13 amino acids. CDR3 nucleotides: TGTGCCAGCAGTGAAGCGCCCGGGTATGGCTACACCTTC. Its protein is CASSEAPGYGYTF.

This chain links TRBV5-1 with TRBJ1-1; D ambiguous. The germline V gene encodes CDR1 SGHRS and CDR2 YFSETQ. This CDR3 comprises 14 residues. V was cut by 2 bases and J by 4 bases, with 12 bases left in between. The CDR3 sequence is CASSFGIIATEAFF. CDR3 coding DNA: TGCGCCAGCAGCTTCGGGATAATTGCCACTGAAGCTTTCTTT.

Only a few counts were recorded for this clonotype. The chain is built from TRBV5-1 and TRBJ2-7; 7 bases line up with TRBD1. Looked up from germline, CDR1 is SGHRS and CDR2 is YFSETQ. This CDR3 has 12 residues. Germline trimming cut 4 bases from V and 9 bases from J; bases unmatched to any gene: 7. CDR3 amino acids: CASSVDRVGQYF. Written as DNA, the CDR3 is TGCGCCAGCAGCGTTGACAGGGTTGGGCAGTACTTC.

The V gene is TRBV12-3 or TRBV12-4, the J gene TRBJ2-2, with unresolved D. V was clipped by 8 bases and J by 0 bases, with 13 bases between them. The CDR3 length is 15 residues. CDR3 nucleotide sequence: TGTGCCAGCTGTATCGGGCAGGCGAACACCGGGGAGCTGTTTTTT. Translating gives CASCIGQANTGELFF.

This clonotype was detected a few times. The rearrangement uses TRBV20-1 and TRBJ2-7, with TRBD2 matching 9 bases. The CDR3 is 14 residues long. The trim removed 7 bases at V and 5 bases at J, leaving 12 bases unmatched. Germline V gene data show CDR1 as DFQATT and CDR2 as SNEGSKA (reference sequence). The CDR3 DNA follows: TGCAGTGTTCCACGCGGGGGGGATCATAACGAGCAGTACTTC. It specifies CSVPRGGDHNEQYF.

This clonotype was seen a handful of times. The chain employs TRBV2 and TRBJ2-1, with D possibly matching TRBD2 (6 bases). Germline V CDR1 and CDR2: SNHLY, FYNNEI. The CDR3 is 13 residues long. V lost 4 bases and J 8 bases, leaving 12 bases between the germline ends. CDR3 nucleotides: TGTGCCAGCAGTGGGGACTCCCCGGATGAGCAGTTCTTC. Protein sequence: CASSGDSPDEQFF.

This clonotype was found a few times. The chain joins TRBV7-2 to TRBJ2-5; 8 nucleotides align to TRBD2. Per germline, CDR1 SGHTA and CDR2 FQGNSA. The junction had 12 bases not matched to a gene; V was cut back by 5 bases and J by 4 bases. CDR3 length: 16 residues. CDR3 bases: TGTGCCAGCAGCCAAGATACCTCGGGGGGGCGAGAGACCCAGTACTTC. Amino acids: CASSQDTSGGRETQYF.

This clonotype was seen a handful of times. The chain couples TRBV7-9 to TRBJ2-7; 7 bases fit TRBD1. The CDR3 consists of 12 residues. J lost 9 bases, V lost 2 bases, and 4 bases had no gene match. CDR1 is SEHNR and CDR2 is FQNEAQ in the germline V gene (reference sequence). As DNA, the CDR3 is TGTGCCAGCAGCTTAACGACAGGGTGGCAGTACTTC. It translates to CASSLTTGWQYF.

The chain links TRBV15 to TRBJ2-7; D gene unclear. V lost 2 bases to trimming and J lost 6 bases, with 8 bases between them. Per germline, CDR1 LNHNV and CDR2 YYDKDF (reference sequence). This CDR3 is built from 12 residues. CDR3 bases: TGTGCCACCAGCAGACCTTGGGCCGAGCAGTACTTC. It specifies CATSRPWAEQYF.

This clonotype has at least ten counts. The chain carries TRBV12-3 or TRBV12-4 and TRBJ1-2, with D maybe TRBD1 (6 bases). V shed 0 bases and J shed 4 bases, with 15 bases lying between them. The CDR3 sequence is 16 residues long. DNA of the CDR3: TGTGCCAGCAGTTTAGCCCAAACAGGGCCGCTCTATGGCTACACCTTC. It encodes CASSLAQTGPLYGYTF.

This clonotype has just a few counts. Compared with germline, one end of the junction differs, possibly owing to a read error. V is TRBV20-1 and J is TRBJ1-1, with D unclear. The germline V gene has CDR1 DFQATT and CDR2 SNEGSKA (reference sequence). The CDR3 totals 14 residues. The CDR3 DNA is TGCAGTGCTAGAAAGATCACACGAGACACTGAAGTTTTCTTT. It yields the protein CSARKITRDTEVFF.

Concerning this clonotype itself: A much larger clone lies one base from this, so it may be a read error. The CDR3 nucleotides read TGTGCCAGCAGCTCCCTGCCCCAAGAGACCCAGTACTTC. This codes for CASSSLPQETQYF. This chain connects TRBV3-1 to TRBJ2-5; D gene uncertain. The V end lost 5 bases, the J end lost 1 base, and 8 bases lay between the germline ends. The germline V gene has CDR1 LGHDT and CDR2 YNNKEL (reference sequence). This CDR3 is 13 amino acids long.

The V call is TRBV18, the J call TRBJ1-1; possible D gene TRBD1, 5 bases. This CDR3 comprises 14 residues. V dropped 5 bases and J dropped 5 bases, with 15 bases sitting between them. Germline CDR1 is KGHSH and CDR2 is LQKENI. DNA of the CDR3: TGTGCCAGCTCATCCGAATTCCAGGGAACTGAAGCTTTCTTT. It is translated as CASSSEFQGTEAFF.

At least ten counts were recorded for this clonotype. Here the CDR3 reads CSARPDVWDYPYEQYF. The CDR3 nucleotides are TGCAGTGCTCGCCCGGATGTATGGGACTACCCCTACGAGCAGTACTTC. The chain carries TRBV20-1 and TRBJ2-7; 7 positions match TRBD2. This CDR3 spans 16 amino acids. The trim removed 5 bases at V and 2 bases at J, leaving 15 bases unmatched. Per germline, CDR1 DFQATT and CDR2 SNEGSKA (reference sequence).

V gene TRBV28 combines with J gene TRBJ1-5; 9 nucleotides line up with TRBD1. Per the germline V gene, CDR1 is MDHEN and CDR2 is SYDVKM. V shed 6 bases, J shed 1 base, and the junction held 4 bases outside the gene matches. The CDR3 runs to 15 residues. The CDR3 sequence is CASSQTGGSNQPQHF. As DNA, the CDR3 is TGTGCCAGCAGCCAAACAGGGGGCAGCAATCAGCCCCAGCATTTT.

This chain uses TRBV7-3 with TRBJ1-1, with D uncertain. Per the germline V gene, CDR1 is SGHTA and CDR2 is FQGTGA. The CDR3 covers 11 residues. V lost 5 bases to trimming and J lost 8 bases, with 9 bases between them. CDR3 protein: CASSGSGEAFF. The CDR3 DNA reads as TGTGCCAGCAGCGGAAGTGGGGAAGCTTTCTTT.

CDR3: CSASDRKGFWQFF. CDR3 nucleotides: TGCAGTGCTAGCGACAGGAAAGGATTTTGGCAGTTCTTC. The V gene is TRBV20-1, the J gene TRBJ2-1; possibly TRBD1 for D (6 bases). Trimming removed 3 bases from V and 12 bases from J, with 18 bases in between. Germline CDR1 is DFQATT and CDR2 is SNEGSKA (reference sequence). The CDR3 extends over 13 amino acids.

In this sample, this clonotype turned up many times. The chain employs TRBV10-3 and TRBJ2-7; either TRBD1 or TRBD2 may fit D (6 bases each). The V and J ends lost 6 bases and 0 bases respectively, with 24 bases between them. Germline CDR1 reads ENHRY; CDR2 reads SYGVKD. The CDR3 runs 18 residues. The DNA for the CDR3 is TGTGCCATCAGCTCATCCCCTTTACGGGGGCCTCACTCCTACGAGCAGTACTTC. Its translation: CAISSSPLRGPHSYEQYF.

This clonotype was recorded many times. The gene calls are TRBV5-1 and TRBJ1-1; a possible D gene is TRBD1 (5 bases). V lost 2 bases, J lost 2 bases, and 10 bases lay in between. Germline lookup yields CDR1 SGHRS and CDR2 YFSETQ. The CDR3 is made up of 14 amino acids. Written as DNA, the CDR3 is TGCGCCAGCAGCTTCGATGGGGGAAACACTGAAGCTTTCTTT. This translates into CASSFDGGNTEAFF.